This T cell receptor beta chain was obtained from a study of control samples from healthy donors and cancer patients. V lost 2 bases to trimming and J lost 0 bases, with 9 bases between them. Per the germline V gene, CDR1 is MNHEY and CDR2 is SVGEGT. CDR3 length: 15 amino acids. Assay: immunoSEQ multiplex PCR; the TCRdb copy retains only in-frame clones and omits some. This table has 150,000 to 200,000 clones, 91% appearing once. This sequence joins TRBV6-2 or TRBV6-3 and TRBJ2-3; D is unresolved. Sequencing input: blood. This receptor was obtained from a woman in her 30s in good health. The CDR3 loop is CASSYGLVSTDTQYF. The DNA of the CDR3 is TGTGCCAGCAGTTACGGGCTAGTAAGCACAGATACGCAGTATTTT.